This T cell receptor beta chain was sequenced in a study of T-cell memory formation after mild COVID-19. For the study at large: Clusters of TCRs were largely donor specific.

Notes on the study in general: Clones contracting day 15 to 85 were balanced CD4/CD8; later expanders leaned CD4+. Among contracting clones, CD4+ were mainly CM/EM and CD8+ enriched in EMRA.

This clonotype occurred a few times. The target antigen is unknown. The V gene's germline CDR1 is SNHLY and CDR2 FYNNEI. J lost 1 base, V lost 7 bases, and 6 bases had no gene match. This CDR3 contains 16 residues. Libraries for TCRalpha and TCRbeta carried sample barcodes and unique molecular identifiers via 5'RACE. TCRdb reprocessed the 5' RACE reads with MiXCR, giving one entry per CDR3 protein. The repertoire has 450,000 to 650,000 distinct CDR3 sequences, less than 25% of them found once; the top ten carry roughly 9.1%. This clonotype was sampled from an adult woman who had mild COVID-19 (a few samples of this study predate the infection). Cell type and time point are not known. What was sequenced was PBMCs or a T cell subset sorted from them (not recorded which). This chain joins TRBV2 and TRBJ1-6; 8 bases map to TRBD1. CDR3 amino acids: CASTPDRGSYNSPLHF. In DNA form, the CDR3 reads TGTGCCAGCACCCCCGACAGGGGATCCTATAATTCACCCCTCCACTTT.